The next 18 T cell receptor beta chains were all read from a single sample in a study of T-cell memory formation after mild COVID-19. MiXCR was run by TCRdb on the 5' RACE reads, yielding one entry per CDR3 protein. The sample shows 180,000 or so distinct CDR3 sequences, around 10% of them seen only once. Sequencing was carried out using PBMCs or a T cell subset sorted from them (not recorded which). The receptors originated from a man aged 18-30 years who had mild COVID-19 (a few samples of this study predate the infection). Cell type and time point are not known.

This clonotype was seen only a few times. The chain is built from TRBV2 and TRBJ2-1; 14 bases line up with TRBD2. Germline CDR1 is SNHLY and CDR2 is FYNNEI. V dropped 0 bases and J dropped 9; count of bases not matched to a gene: 7. The CDR3 extends over 17 amino acids. CDR3 DNA: TGTGCCAGCAGTGAAGCGCGACTAGCGGGGGGGCCTGGTGAGCAGTTCTTC. Residues: CASSEARLAGGPGEQFF.

The table lists this clonotype with a few counts. V and J are TRBV20-1 and TRBJ1-6; D may be TRBD1 (6 bases). In germline, CDR1 is DFQATT, CDR2 SNEGSKA (reference sequence). V lost 6 bases and J 7 bases, leaving 19 bases between the germline ends. The CDR3 is made up of 15 amino acids. The CDR3 protein is CSAPRGAANNSPLHF. CDR3 in DNA: TGCAGTGCCCCTAGGGGGGCGGCCAACAATTCACCCCTCCACTTT.

The gene calls are TRBV6-1 and TRBJ2-3; no clear D gene. Germline V gene data show CDR1 as MNHNS and CDR2 as SASEGT. Deletions cut 3 bases from V and 4 bases from J, with 5 bases between. There are 12 residues in the CDR3. CDR3 DNA sequence: TGTGCCAGCAGTGATCATCCAGATACGCAGTATTTT. The encoded protein is CASSDHPDTQYF.

This clonotype came up many times. The chain joins TRBV5-1 to TRBJ2-2; 8 nucleotides line up with TRBD1. The CDR3 has 15 amino acids. Trimming at V came to 4 bases and at J to 6 bases, leaving 8 bases not matched to a gene. CDR1 is SGHRS, CDR2 YFSETQ, per germline. The CDR3: CASSRMTGVAGELFF. As DNA, the CDR3 is TGCGCCAGCAGCAGAATGACAGGGGTTGCCGGGGAGCTGTTTTTT.

The chain is built from TRBV10-3 and TRBJ1-4; D not resolved. Trimming left V 8 bases short and J 4 bases short, with 20 bases between. The CDR3 loop spans 16 amino acids. Germline CDR1 and CDR2: ENHRY and SYGVKD. The CDR3 nucleotides are TGTGCCATCTCAGAACTCGGTGGAGGTGGTAATGAAAAACTGTTTTTT. Translation: CAISELGGGGNEKLFF.

This clonotype occurred a few times. Written as DNA, the CDR3 is TGCAGCGTTGTAACCCCCCCTAGCTCCTACAATGAGCAGTTCTTC. Translated, it gives CSVVTPPSSYNEQFF. The rearrangement joins TRBV29-1 to TRBJ2-1; D is undetermined. Per the germline V gene, CDR1 is SQVTM and CDR2 is ANQGSEA. V was trimmed by 4 bases and J by 0 bases, leaving 13 bases between them. The CDR3 is 15 amino acids.

This clonotype was seen at least ten times. The V call is TRBV2, the J call TRBJ2-1; TRBD1 or TRBD2 may be the D gene (5 bases each). The CDR3 length is 16 residues. V was pared by 0 bases and J by 0 bases, with 9 bases between. From germline, CDR1 is SNHLY and CDR2 FYNNEI. The chain's CDR3 is CASSEAQRGSYNEQFF. Written as DNA, the CDR3 is TGTGCCAGCAGTGAAGCTCAGAGGGGCTCCTACAATGAGCAGTTCTTC.

The sample holds many counts of this clonotype. The gene calls are TRBV7-6 and TRBJ2-1, with TRBD2 matching over 7 bases. The J segment lost 5 bases and the V segment lost 6 bases, leaving 4 bases of the junction unmatched. The germline V gene encodes CDR1 SGHVS and CDR2 FNYEAQ. The CDR3 spans 13 residues. The DNA of the CDR3 is TGTGCCAGCAGGGGGACTAAAAACAATGAGCAGTTCTTC. It is translated as CASRGTKNNEQFF.

In this sample, this clonotype turned up a few times. The chain recombines TRBV9 with TRBJ2-1; perhaps TRBD2 as D (6 bases). V lost 0 bases, J lost 0 bases, and 19 bases lay in between. Germline CDR1 is SGDLS and CDR2 is YYNGEE. The CDR3 runs to 19 residues. CDR3 in amino acids: CASSVEALRGLGSYNEQFF. In DNA form, the CDR3 reads TGTGCCAGCAGCGTAGAGGCCCTCCGGGGACTTGGCTCCTACAATGAGCAGTTCTTC.

J is TRBJ2-1 and V is TRBV7-2, with 7 bases that match TRBD2. This CDR3 is built from 14 residues. V lost 2 bases, J lost 6 bases, and 4 bases stayed unmatched. Germline V CDR1 and CDR2: SGHTA, FQGNSA. This CDR3 reads CASSLWASGNEQFF. DNA of the CDR3: TGTGCCAGCAGCTTATGGGCTAGCGGCAATGAGCAGTTCTTC.

V gene TRBV7-2 combines with J gene TRBJ1-3, with 7 bases aligning to TRBD1. Germline V gives CDR1 SGHTA, CDR2 FQGNSA. V shed 7 bases and J 4 bases; nucleotides not matched to a gene: 4. The CDR3 totals 13 residues. This chain's CDR3 is CASTLDRGNTIYF. The CDR3 nucleotides are TGTGCCAGCACCTTGGACAGGGGAAACACCATATATTTT. Variable domain in full (rest from reference TRBV7-2 and TRBJ1-3): GAGVSQSPSNKVTEKGKDVELRCDPISGHTALYWYRQSLGQGLEFLIYFQGNSAPDKSGLPSDRFSAERTGGSVSTLTIQRTQQEDSAVYLCASTLDRGNTIYFGEGSWLTVV.

The V call is TRBV6-5, the J call TRBJ1-2; 9 bases map to TRBD1. This CDR3 has 13 amino acids. Trimming removed 4 bases from V and 5 bases from J; junction bases left unmatched: 2. The germline V gene encodes CDR1 MNHEY and CDR2 SVGAGI. This CDR3 reads CASSLQGAYGYTF. As DNA, the CDR3 is TGTGCCAGCAGTTTACAGGGGGCGTATGGCTACACCTTC.

The table lists this clonotype with a few counts. CDR3 sequence (DNA): TGTGCCAGCAGCTCTCTACCCCAGGGGGGCACTGAAGCTTTCTTT. This sequence encodes CASSSLPQGGTEAFF. J is TRBJ1-1 and V is TRBV7-8, with 7 bases lining up with TRBD1. The J segment lost 4 bases and the V segment lost 4 bases, leaving 9 bases of the junction unmatched. The CDR3 runs 15 residues. Germline V CDR1 and CDR2: SGHVS, FQNEAQ.

The V and J genes are TRBV7-9 and TRBJ1-3, with 7 bases lining up with TRBD1. Germline V CDR1 and CDR2: SEHNR, FQNEAQ (reference sequence). The J segment lost 1 base and the V segment lost 5 bases, leaving 5 bases of the junction unmatched. The length of the CDR3 is 15 residues. CDR3 bases: TGTGCCAGCAGCCTAAAGGGACAGTCTGGAAACACCATATATTTT. Encoded protein: CASSLKGQSGNTIYF.

This clonotype was seen a handful of times. The chain is built from TRBV7-9 and TRBJ1-3; D uncertain. The CDR3 sequence is 16 residues long. Trimming shortened V by 2 bases and J by 4 bases, and 15 bases separated the two germline ends. Germline V gives CDR1 SEHNR, CDR2 FQNEAQ (reference sequence). Here the CDR3 reads CASSLHPISRGNTIYF. CDR3 nucleotides: TGTGCCAGCAGCTTACATCCCATATCGCGGGGAAACACCATATATTTT.

This clonotype occurred many times. J is TRBJ2-3 and V is TRBV12-3 or TRBV12-4; D perhaps matches TRBD1 (5 bases). The ends were cut back, 3 bases at V and 1 base at J, with 8 bases in the middle. There are 14 residues in the CDR3. For the CDR3, the DNA is TGTGCCAGCAGTTTTAGGGGCGGCACAGATACGCAGTATTTT. Amino acids: CASSFRGGTDTQYF.

J is TRBJ2-3 and V is TRBV7-8; no clear D gene. V was trimmed by 5 bases and J by 9 bases, leaving 15 bases between them. Germline values: CDR1 SGHVS, CDR2 FQNEAQ. The CDR3 runs to 13 residues. The CDR3 loop is CASSHIRSRTQYF. In DNA form, the CDR3 reads TGTGCCAGCAGCCATATTCGGTCACGGACGCAGTATTTT.

This clonotype came up many times. V usage is TRBV7-2 and J usage is TRBJ1-2, with D maybe TRBD1 (5 bases). CDR3 length: 14 residues. The ends were cut back, 5 bases at V and 8 bases at J, with 18 bases in the middle. Germline values: CDR1 SGHTA, CDR2 FQGNSA. CDR3 sequence (DNA): TGTGCCAGCAGCCCCAGACAGCCTACTTCCGGCTACACCTTC. Protein: CASSPRQPTSGYTF.